This entry lists 27 T cell receptor beta chains sequenced from one sample in a study of T cell clones after liver transplantation. Measured with immunoSEQ multiplex PCR; TCRdb has only the in-frame clones, and not every one. The sample yields tens of thousands of clones, about four fifths seen once. Sample: CD8+ T cells from blood, taken approximately 52 months after liver transplant. The receptors shown here come from a human patient who received a liver transplant. Some of these T cells may belong to the graft donor.

The gene calls are TRBV6-5 and TRBJ1-2, with D perhaps matching TRBD1 (5 bases). Between the trimmed V and J ends, which lost 5 bases and 11 bases, there was a span of 18 bases. This CDR3 contains 13 residues. CDR1 MNHEY and CDR2 SVGAGI come from the germline V gene. CDR3 nucleotides: TGTGCCAGCAGTCCTTCGACGGGGGGGACTTACACCTTC. It specifies CASSPSTGGTYTF.

This chain uses TRBV16 with TRBJ2-1, with D unclear. Looked up from germline, CDR1 is KGHSY and CDR2 is FQNENV. V lost 1 base to trimming and J lost 10 bases, with 11 bases between them. This CDR3 contains 13 residues. The CDR3 DNA follows: TGTGCCAGCAGCCAATTCGGCTCGCGGGAGCAGTTCTTC. Amino acids: CASSQFGSREQFF.

The V call is TRBV6-5, the J call TRBJ2-6; D uncertain. This CDR3 has 14 amino acids. Trimming removed 6 bases from V and 0 bases from J, with 6 bases in between. The germline CDR1 and CDR2 sequences are MNHEY and SVGAGI. The CDR3 is CASSRLSGANVLTF. The DNA for the CDR3 is TGTGCCAGCAGCCGCCTCTCTGGGGCCAACGTCCTGACTTTC.

The J gene is TRBJ1-1, the V gene TRBV29-1, with TRBD1 identical over 8 bases. This CDR3 contains 14 residues. J gave up 0 bases and V 7 bases, and 7 bases lay outside the gene matches. Germline V gene lookup returns CDR1 SQVTM and CDR2 ANQGSEA. The CDR3 spells CSADRGGMNTEAFF. The CDR3 DNA sequence: TGCAGCGCTGACAGGGGAGGGATGAACACTGAAGCTTTCTTT.

The chain carries TRBV28 and TRBJ2-1; 7 bases match TRBD1. Trimming took 7 bases from V and 3 from J; bases not matched to a gene: 18. Germline V gene lookup returns CDR1 MDHEN and CDR2 SYDVKM. This CDR3 is built from 18 residues. The CDR3 coding sequence is TGTGCCAGCATCCCCGGGACAGCTATCGATTTCATCTACAATGAGCAGTTCTTC. This gives the protein CASIPGTAIDFIYNEQFF.

This chain joins TRBV13 and TRBJ1-2; 9 bases line up with TRBD1. This CDR3 region has 17 residues. V was clipped by 5 bases and J by 0 bases; unmatched bases: 10. Looked up from germline, CDR1 is PRHDT and CDR2 is FYEKMQ (reference sequence). CDR3 bases: TGTGCCAGCAGCCCTAGGGGACAGGGCCTAACTAACTATGGCTACACCTTC. This encodes CASSPRGQGLTNYGYTF.

The chain couples TRBV28 to TRBJ2-7, with TRBD1 matching 11 bases. V lost 5 bases, J lost 3 bases, and 3 bases stayed unmatched. Germline CDR1 MDHEN, CDR2 SYDVKM. The CDR3 extends over 14 amino acids. CDR3 nucleotides: TGTGCCAGCAGTACCGGGACAGGGGGCTACGAGCAGTACTTC. Amino acid sequence: CASSTGTGGYEQYF.

The chain employs TRBV27 and TRBJ2-1; possibly TRBD2 for D (5 bases). Per germline, CDR1 MNHEY and CDR2 SMNVEV (reference sequence). V was trimmed by 6 bases and J by 6 bases, leaving 12 bases between them. The CDR3 runs to 13 residues. CDR3 loop: CASSPLGPNEQFF. The DNA for the CDR3 is TGTGCCAGCAGCCCACTAGGCCCCAATGAGCAGTTCTTC.

The chain couples TRBV5-5 to TRBJ1-1, with TRBD1 matching over 7 bases. The CDR3 extends over 14 amino acids. The V gene's germline CDR1 is SGHKS and CDR2 YYEKEE (reference sequence). The ends lost 0 bases at V and 5 bases at J; junction bases unmatched: 4. CDR3 nucleotide sequence: TGTGCCAGCAGCTTGGGGAGGGGGCGGACTGAAGCTTTCTTT. This sequence encodes CASSLGRGRTEAFF.

The sample holds one count of this clone. This chain joins TRBV6-5 and TRBJ1-5; tentative D call: TRBD1 (5 bases). The V gene's germline CDR1 is MNHEY and CDR2 SVGAGI. The CDR3 consists of 15 residues. Trimming stripped 0 bases from V and 2 bases from J, with 8 bases between. The CDR3 DNA reads TGTGCCAGCAGTTACTCTTCGGGGGGCAATCAGCCCCAGCATTTT. Translated, it gives CASSYSSGGNQPQHF.

The CDR3 spells CASRYRAYEQYF. In nucleotides, the CDR3 is TGTGCCAGCAGGTACAGGGCCTACGAGCAGTACTTC. This chain connects TRBV2 to TRBJ2-7; D may be TRBD1 (6 bases). This CDR3 spans 12 amino acids. Germline V gives CDR1 SNHLY, CDR2 FYNNEI. V was pared by 6 bases and J by 2 bases, with 8 bases between. Looking up the rest from reference TRBV2 and TRBJ2-7 gives the full variable domain: EPEVTQTPSHQVTQMGQEVILRCVPISNHLYFYWYRQILGQKVEFLVSFYNNEISEKSEIFDDQFSVERPDGSNFTLKIRSTKLEDSAMYFCASRYRAYEQYFGPGTRLTVT.

The rearrangement joins TRBV6-6 to TRBJ1-1, with D maybe TRBD1 (5 bases). This CDR3 has 15 amino acids. Germline V lookup: CDR1 MNHNY, CDR2 SVGAGI (reference sequence). The ends were cut back, 5 bases at V and 0 bases at J, with 13 bases in the middle. The CDR3 DNA sequence: TGTGCCAGCAGTCTAACAGGCGGACTGAACACTGAAGCTTTCTTT. Translation: CASSLTGGLNTEAFF.

The genes are TRBV6-5 and TRBJ1-5, with 7 nucleotides matching TRBD1. The CDR3 spans 15 residues. V lost 2 bases, J lost 6 bases, and 7 bases stayed unmatched. From germline, CDR1 is MNHEY and CDR2 SVGAGI. In DNA, the CDR3 is TGTGCCAGCAGTTACGCCCCCACAGGGGTTCAGCCCCAGCATTTT. Encoded protein: CASSYAPTGVQPQHF.

This clone has a handful of counts. The chain joins TRBV9 to TRBJ1-1; unclear D gene. V lost 1 base to trimming and J lost 0 bases, with 10 bases between them. Germline CDR1 is SGDLS and CDR2 is YYNGEE. The CDR3 sequence is 15 residues long. Written as DNA, the CDR3 is TGTGCCAGCAGCGTATTTGGCGGTATGAACACTGAAGCTTTCTTT. Protein: CASSVFGGMNTEAFF.

CDR3 protein: CASSFGTGGGGNEQFF. CDR3 nucleotide sequence: TGTGCCAGCAGTTTTGGGACAGGGGGCGGAGGCAATGAGCAGTTCTTC. This chain connects TRBV27 to TRBJ2-1, with 12 positions matching TRBD1. This CDR3 comprises 16 residues. CDR1 is MNHEY and CDR2 is SMNVEV in the germline V gene (reference sequence). The V gene end was trimmed by 3 bases and the J gene end by 6 bases; junction bases not matched to a gene: 6.

The chain is built from TRBV27 and TRBJ1-2; 11 bases are shared with TRBD1. The germline CDR1 and CDR2 sequences are MNHEY and SMNVEV (reference sequence). CDR3 length: 17 amino acids. V lost 5 bases to trimming and J lost 7 bases; unmatched junction nucleotides: 15. Written as DNA, the CDR3 is TGTGCCAGCAGTCCCCACCGGGACAGGGGGGGGAATAGTGGCTACACCTTC. This encodes CASSPHRDRGGNSGYTF.

J is TRBJ2-2 and V is TRBV6-1, with D unresolved. In germline, CDR1 is MNHNS, CDR2 SASEGT. V lost 1 base to trimming and J lost 5 bases, with 11 bases between them. The CDR3 length is 15 residues. CDR3 sequence: CASSEETMLTGELFF. CDR3 DNA sequence: TGTGCCAGCAGTGAAGAAACCATGTTGACCGGGGAGCTGTTTTTT.

V gene TRBV28 combines with J gene TRBJ2-7; D unresolved. The CDR3 loop spans 12 amino acids. Trimming shortened V by 2 bases and J by 2 bases, and 4 bases separated the two germline ends. In germline, CDR1 is MDHEN, CDR2 SYDVKM. The CDR3 region is CASSLSPYEQYF. CDR3 sequence (DNA): TGTGCCAGCAGTTTAAGCCCCTACGAGCAGTACTTC.

J is TRBJ1-4 and V is TRBV11-2; D may be TRBD1 (5 bases). The V end was cut by 1 base, the J end by 7 bases, with 16 bases between. The CDR3 is 16 residues long. Germline V gives CDR1 SGHAT, CDR2 FQNNGV. The CDR3 coding sequence is TGTGCCAGCAGCTTAGTTCAGGGAGGGGCACTTGAAAAACTGTTTTTT. Protein sequence: CASSLVQGGALEKLFF.

The chain carries TRBV30 and TRBJ1-1; a possible D gene is TRBD1 (5 bases). Germline V gene lookup returns CDR1 GTSNPN and CDR2 SVGIG (reference sequence). CDR3 length: 13 amino acids. V was shortened by 3 bases and J by 5 bases, with 13 bases between the two germline ends. The CDR3 bases are TGTGCCTGGAGATTGGGGGGGATGACTGAAGCTTTCTTT. Encoded protein: CAWRLGGMTEAFF.

J is TRBJ1-2 and V is TRBV29-1, with TRBD1 matching 12 bases. Germline values: CDR1 SQVTM, CDR2 ANQGSEA. Trimming took 6 bases from V and 4 from J; bases not matched to a gene: 6. CDR3 length equals 14 residues. The CDR3 DNA sequence: TGCAGCGTAGTGGGACAGGGGGCGTCCTATGGCTACACCTTC. Translated, it gives CSVVGQGASYGYTF.

The chain is built from TRBV6-6 and TRBJ1-5, with 8 bases matching TRBD1. After removal of 5 bases from V and 2 bases from J, the junction contained 5 bases not matched to a gene. CDR1 and CDR2 (germline): MNHNY, SVGAGI (reference sequence). This CDR3 contains 15 residues. Here the CDR3 DNA reads TGTGCCAGCAGTCCCGGACAGGGCGGCAATCAGCCCCAGCATTTT. It is translated as CASSPGQGGNQPQHF.

This clone was observed once. The chain joins TRBV19 to TRBJ2-1; no clear D gene. CDR1 is LNHDA and CDR2 is SQIVND in the germline V gene (reference sequence). The CDR3 has 15 residues. V lost 3 bases to trimming and J lost 0 bases, with 9 bases between them. For the CDR3, the DNA is TGTGCCAGTAGTATCCGTTCAGACTCCTACAATGAGCAGTTCTTC. As protein: CASSIRSDSYNEQFF.

The chain recombines TRBV30 with TRBJ1-1; a weak D match, TRBD1 (5 bases). CDR1 and CDR2 (germline): GTSNPN, SVGIG (reference sequence). The CDR3 is made up of 13 amino acids. Trimming cost V 4 bases and J 3 bases, with 12 bases left between them. This chain's CDR3 is CAWTPDSYTEAFF. CDR3 bases: TGTGCCTGGACCCCCGACAGCTACACTGAAGCTTTCTTT.

The rearrangement joins TRBV7-2 to TRBJ2-7; TRBD2 matches at 9 bases. Germline CDR1 and CDR2: SGHTA and FQGNSA. This CDR3 is built from 15 residues. V shed 5 bases, J shed 3 bases, and the junction held 8 bases outside the gene matches. As DNA, the CDR3 is TGTGCCAGCAGCACGGCGGGGGGGCCGGTCTACGAGCAGTACTTC. It encodes CASSTAGGPVYEQYF.

The genes are TRBV7-3 and TRBJ2-3; 12 bases align to TRBD2. The CDR3 is 15 amino acids. The germline gives CDR1 SGHTA, CDR2 FQGTGA. V lost 9 bases and J lost 4; bases outside the gene matches: 8. CDR3 loop: CASSETSGGPDTQYF. The CDR3 nucleotides are TGTGCCAGTTCAGAGACTAGCGGGGGCCCAGATACGCAGTATTTT.

Regarding this clone: One junction end does not reproduce the germline sequence, and a read error may be involved. CDR3 in amino acids: CASSVRVTGADTGTDTQYF. The CDR3 region has the DNA TGTGCCAGCAGCGTAAGGGTGACCGGGGCGGACACGGGCACAGATACGCAATATTTT. The chain has TRBV9 and TRBJ2-3; D may correspond to TRBD1 or TRBD2 (5 bases each). The CDR3 is made up of 19 amino acids. Germline assignment: CDR1 SGDLS and CDR2 YYNGEE.